This T cell receptor (beta chain) originates from a study of T cells in Graves' hyperthyroidism and ophthalmopathy. RNA transcripts provided the source from which TCR beta CDR3 regions were amplified. Researchers ran a first-round RT-PCR on the TCR CDR3 using the HTBI primer set. TCRdb redid the calling of the multiplex PCR reads with MiXCR, one entry per CDR3 protein. The sample records fewer than 400,000 distinct CDR3 sequences, more than 12% being singletons. V dropped 5 bases and J dropped 6 bases, with 11 bases sitting between them. CDR1 SGHAT and CDR2 FQNNGV come from the germline V gene. This CDR3 is 13 amino acids long. This clonotype has only a few counts. What it binds is unknown. Findings of the study overall: Appearing also in blood were most of the thyroid clonotypes expanded above 0.001.

The TCR was taken from a man in his fifties or sixties with Graves' ophthalmopathy. The specimen sequenced was blood. This chain connects TRBV11-2 to TRBJ1-5; no reliable D call. For the CDR3, the DNA is TGTGCCAGCAGCAGGGAGGTGTTTCAGCCCCAGCATTTT. This sequence encodes CASSREVFQPQHF.